This T cell receptor beta chain comes out of a study of blood T cells in healthy people across ages (dated by TCRdb to 2015 to 2017). A note on the overall study: In model experiments, template switching captured roughly one uniquely barcoded TCR beta cDNA molecule for every two T cells. Using the same blood draw, the study looked at two additional independent replicas of 1 million unique cDNA reads for two donors, one aged 18 to 30 and the other aged 80 or older. Age-related changes in TCR beta repertoire diversity were measured in the study by deep sequencing normalized with unique cDNA molecular identifiers. Donors were grouped into four age groups: young (average 16 years), middle-aged (about 38), aged (approximately 58) and long-lived (82). To avoid experimental bias, donors of different ages were randomly spread across the sequencing lanes.

As regards this clonotype: It lacks a known antigen. Base quality data are lacking; no much larger clone is found one base away.

Results and caveats for the whole study, not just this receptor: Observed TCR beta diversity per million T cells fell roughly linearly with age, and a significant reduction was already apparent by age roughly 40. Bulk unsorted PBMC profiling prevented conclusive comparison of naive and antigen-experienced compartments. Compared with the aged group, the long-lived group had more naive CD4+ T cells, fewer expanded clones and increased TCR diversity, a pattern suggesting age selection. Because the CMV infection status of the donors was unknown, age-related changes in expanded clonotypes may potentially have been confounded. Observed TCR beta diversity correlated strongly with the percentage of naive T cells measured by flow cytometry. Estimates of total diversity based on one million sequenced T cells were regarded as lower bounds and as underestimates.

Libraries were prepared through 5' RACE. Sequencing used an Illumina HiSeq 2500. A second PCR of about 6 to 11 cycles was run with a J-beta primer mix and a sample-barcoded 5' primer. Each TCR beta cDNA molecule received a unique molecular identifier from a template-switch 5' adaptor carrying 12 random nucleotides. Each sample yielded at least 3 million CDR3-containing paired-end reads. First-strand cDNA was synthesized from all RNA with the Mint cDNA synthesis kit, primed by a TRBC-specific oligonucleotide. Following uracil-DNA glycosylase treatment, a first 18-cycle PCR with universal primers M1SS and BC2_uni_R was performed on all cDNA. In the authors' own workflow: Each sample was normalized by randomly selecting 1 million high-quality reads, each carrying a distinct molecular identifier. Instead of being binned into consensus sequences, reads that shared molecular identifiers were thrown out. MiTCR, set to a Q25 quality threshold and the strictest error-elimination algorithm, was used for CDR3 identification, clonotype clustering and error correction. A nonparametric unseen species model using Euler transformation provided a lower-bound estimate of total TCR beta diversity. The public reads were run again by TCRdb, first through fastp at Q25 and then through MiXCR, and only productive beta chains were kept. Merged by CDR3 protein, the rows form single entries marked with the most common genes and DNA. Clone size and V and J calls follow TCRdb, not the original study. The sample includes about 720,000 distinct CDR3 sequences, with approximately 21% observed a single time. About 22% of the sample belongs to the ten largest clones.

The CDR3 covers 13 residues, taking in both the cysteine and the phenylalanine. This entry keeps only the CDR3 DNA: 39 bases, framed from base 1. Trimming at the junction amounts to 6 bases on V and 0 bases on J, and the germline ends lie 12 bases apart. CDR1 and CDR2, looked up from the germline V gene (reference sequence), are DFQATT and SNEGSKA. Systemically healthy Caucasian individuals from Russia, roughly 40 in total and aged about 6 to 100 years, were included as donors. Approximately 11 milliliters of peripheral blood were drawn from each donor into EDTA-treated Vacutainer tubes. PBMCs were isolated by Ficoll-Paque density-gradient centrifugation, with at least 6.5 million obtained per sample. Total RNA was extracted from PBMCs with Trizol reagent, with at least 6 micrograms obtained per sample. For every donor, an aliquot of PBMCs went through flow cytometry to measure the percentages of naive CD45RAhigh/CD27high T cells.

The clonotype comes from a man aged 65 to 79 in good health. Material: blood. Recombination joined TRBV20-1 with TRBJ2-7, and TRBD2 may be the D gene, going by 6 matching bases. The CDR3: CSARRDFSYEQYF. The sequence in DNA is TGCAGTGCACGACGGGACTTCTCCTACGAGCAGTACTTC.